The rows below give T cell receptor beta chains drawn from one sample of a study of T cell responses to AZD1222 COVID-19 vaccine. Generated by immunoSEQ multiplex PCR, the TCRdb table keeps only in-frame clones and is missing some. Of about 170,000 clones listed, around nine tenths were seen once; the top ten hold around 1.1%. The sequenced sample was peripheral blood, obtained 28 days after the second AZD1222 dose. Receptor source: an adult who received the AZD1222 COVID-19 vaccine. The CDR3 runs from the conserved cysteine through the conserved F or W. D genes are given only for firm matches. Size is omitted from some rows. Given values are once, few, many or a class for expanded clones.

clone size | J gene | V gene | D gene | CDR3 protein | CDR3 DNA
NA | TRBJ1-1 | TRBV7-2 | NA | CASTLTGTQNTEAFF | TGTGCCAGCACCCTAACAGGGACTCAGAACACTGAAGCTTTCTTT
once | TRBJ1-1 | TRBV12-5 | NA | CASGLVSGGPPMNTEAFF | TGTGCTAGTGGTTTGGTTAGTGGGGGCCCACCGATGAACACTGAAGCTTTCTTT
NA | TRBJ2-7 | TRBV5-1 | NA | CASSLASFSDEQYF | TGCGCCAGCAGCTTGGCCTCGTTTTCGGACGAGCAGTACTTC
few | TRBJ1-5 | TRBV27 | NA | CASWGGGANQPQHF | TGTGCCAGCTGGGGGGGAGGGGCCAATCAGCCCCAGCATTTT
NA | TRBJ2-7 | TRBV6-5 | TRBD2 | CASSYFLAGAYEQYF | TGTGCCAGCAGTTACTTCCTAGCGGGGGCCTACGAGCAGTACTTC
NA | TRBJ1-2 | TRBV10-2 | TRBD1 | CASSEHRTGFFGYTF | TGCGCCAGCAGTGAGCACCGGACAGGTTTTTTTGGCTACACCTTC
once | TRBJ1-6 | TRBV19 | TRBD1 | CASSRDRARDSPLHF | TGTGCCAGTAGTAGGGACAGGGCGCGGGATTCACCCCTCCACTTT
NA | TRBJ1-5 | TRBV27 | NA | CASSPYGVDSNQPQHF | TGTGCCAGCAGTCCATATGGGGTCGATAGCAATCAGCCCCAGCATTTT
NA | TRBJ1-1 | TRBV4-2 | NA | CASSFYDRNTEAFF | TGTGCCAGCAGCTTTTACGACCGGAACACTGAAGCTTTCTTT
NA | TRBJ1-5 | TRBV19 | NA | CASSIDVWERGPQHF | TGTGCCAGTAGTATAGATGTTTGGGAACGAGGGCCCCAGCATTTT
NA | TRBJ2-3 | TRBV3-1/TRBV3-2 | TRBD2 | CASSQRTSGGANTQYF | TGTGCCAGCAGCCAAAGGACTAGCGGGGGGGCAAATACGCAGTATTTT
NA | TRBJ2-1 | TRBV4-2 | TRBD2 | CASSQDGLAVNNEQFF | TGTGCCAGCAGCCAAGACGGGCTAGCGGTTAACAATGAGCAGTTCTTC
NA | TRBJ1-3 | TRBV9 | NA | CASSRGGPGNTIYF | TGTGCCAGCAGCAGGGGAGGGCCCGGAAACACCATATATTTT
NA | TRBJ1-4 | TRBV4-3 | NA | CASSQEFSDEKLFF | TGCGCCAGCAGCCAAGAGTTCAGCGATGAAAAACTGTTTTTT
NA | TRBJ1-3 | TRBV5-1 | NA | CASSLASGGSGNTIYF | TGCGCCAGCAGCTTGGCATCTGGTGGCTCTGGAAACACCATATATTTT
NA | TRBJ2-1 | TRBV6-5 | NA | CASSYRLSYNEQFF | TGTGCCAGCAGTTACAGATTGAGCTACAATGAGCAGTTCTTC
NA | TRBJ1-1 | TRBV5-6 | TRBD1 | CASRKRDRPLWTEAFF | TGTGCCAGCAGAAAAAGGGACAGGCCCCTTTGGACTGAAGCTTTCTTT
NA | TRBJ2-7 | TRBV4-3 | TRBD1 | CASSQPGQGFHEQYF | TGCGCCAGCAGCCAACCGGGACAGGGGTTCCACGAGCAGTACTTC
NA | TRBJ1-6 | TRBV6-6 | NA | CASRAGPPDTLHF | TGTGCCAGCAGAGCGGGACCCCCCGACACCCTCCACTTT
NA | TRBJ2-1 | TRBV27 | TRBD2 | CASSPSPLRRGGGREFF | TGTGCCAGCAGTCCCTCCCCACTACGGCGGGGGGGCGGTAGGGAGTTCTTC
NA | TRBJ1-2 | TRBV7-9 | NA | CASSPPTEYVYGYTF | TGTGCCAGCAGCCCCCCGACAGAATATGTCTATGGCTACACCTTC
NA | TRBJ2-1 | TRBV9 | NA | CASSLRDQAYNEQFF | TGTGCCAGCAGCCTACGGGACCAGGCGTACAATGAGCAGTTCTTC
NA | TRBJ2-2 | TRBV28 | TRBD1 | CASSFRQGDTGELFF | TGTGCCAGCAGTTTTCGACAGGGGGACACCGGGGAGCTGTTTTTT
NA | TRBJ2-7 | TRBV6-5 | NA | CASSNGGTGYGEQYF | TGTGCCAGCAGTAACGGGGGGACAGGATATGGGGAGCAGTACTTC
NA | TRBJ1-3 | TRBV6-5 | NA | CASGRDSGNTIYF | TGTGCCAGCGGCCGGGACTCTGGAAACACCATATATTTT
NA | TRBJ2-1 | TRBV19 | NA | CASSSLGRDSPYNEQFF | TGTGCCAGTAGTTCCCTCGGGAGGGACAGTCCCTACAATGAGCAGTTCTTC
NA | TRBJ2-5 | TRBV4-2 | NA | CASSSWPAPIETQYF | TGTGCCAGCAGCTCATGGCCCGCTCCGATAGAGACCCAGTACTTC
NA | TRBJ1-1 | TRBV10-3 | TRBD1 | CAISDHRGRNTEAFF | TGTGCCATCAGTGACCACAGGGGGCGGAACACTGAAGCTTTCTTT
NA | TRBJ1-5 | TRBV2 | TRBD1 | CASRGQGAIDQPQHF | TGTGCCAGCAGGGGACAGGGGGCGATCGATCAGCCCCAGCATTTT
NA | TRBJ1-2 | TRBV12-3/TRBV12-4 | NA | CASSSPLWGYTF | TGTGCCAGCAGTTCACCCCTGTGGGGCTACACCTTC
NA | TRBJ1-1 | TRBV23-1 | TRBD1 | CASSQSYTEDRGTNTEAFF | TGCGCCAGCAGTCAATCTTATACGGAAGACAGGGGAACGAACACTGAAGCTTTCTTT
NA | TRBJ2-7 | TRBV7-8 | NA | CASSTDRSYEQYF | TGTGCCAGCAGCACAGACAGGTCCTACGAGCAGTACTTC
once | TRBJ2-1 | TRBV6-5 | NA | CANRDLSYNEQFF | TGTGCCAATCGAGACCTCAGCTACAATGAGCAGTTCTTC
NA | TRBJ2-7 | TRBV9 | TRBD2 | CASSASGGPYEQYF | TGTGCCAGCAGCGCTAGCGGGGGACCCTACGAGCAGTACTTC
NA | TRBJ1-2 | TRBV25-1 | NA | CASSDSNYGYTF | TGTGCCAGCAGTGATAGTAACTATGGCTACACCTTC
NA | TRBJ2-1 | TRBV15 | NA | CATAGGSSYNEQFF | TGTGCCACCGCAGGGGGGAGCTCCTACAATGAGCAGTTCTTC
NA | TRBJ1-5 | TRBV18 | TRBD1 | CASSPAGTENQPQHF | TGTGCCAGCTCACCAGCCGGGACAGAAAATCAGCCCCAGCATTTT
NA | TRBJ1-1 | TRBV15 | TRBD1 | CATSRVPGQGVAEAFF | TGTGCCACCAGCAGAGTTCCGGGACAGGGTGTCGCTGAAGCTTTCTTT
NA | TRBJ2-7 | TRBV23-1 | NA | CASSPAGQSYEQYF | TGCGCCAGCAGTCCTGCGGGACAGTCCTACGAGCAGTACTTC
once | TRBJ2-5 | TRBV12-5 | NA | CASGLGMGGTETQYF | TGTGCTAGTGGTTTAGGGATGGGGGGCACAGAGACCCAGTACTTC
once | TRBJ1-2 | TRBV30 | NA | CAWSPGGDYGYTF | TGTGCCTGGAGTCCTGGGGGCGACTATGGCTACACCTTC
NA | TRBJ2-7 | TRBV4-1 | NA | CASSQGPGYEQYF | TGCGCCAGCAGCCAAGGTCCGGGCTACGAGCAGTACTTC
NA | TRBJ1-1 | TRBV5-8 | NA | CASSLRYAEAFF | TGTGCCAGCAGCTTGCGGTACGCTGAAGCTTTCTTT
NA | TRBJ2-5 | TRBV5-1 | NA | CASSLGEKKPMWETQYF | TGCGCCAGCAGCTTGGGGGAGAAAAAACCTATGTGGGAGACCCAGTACTTC
NA | TRBJ1-2 | TRBV12-3/TRBV12-4 | NA | CASRLQGNYGYTF | TGTGCCAGCAGGCTACAGGGTAACTATGGCTACACCTTC
NA | TRBJ2-7 | TRBV7-8 | NA | CASSLEGDSIYEQYF | TGTGCCAGCAGCTTAGAGGGGGACTCTATCTACGAGCAGTACTTC
NA | TRBJ1-1 | TRBV5-1 | TRBD1 | CASSLVGQGNTEAFF | TGCGCCAGCAGCTTGGTGGGACAGGGGAACACTGAAGCTTTCTTT
NA | TRBJ1-5 | TRBV2 | TRBD1 | CASSQTGGYQPQHF | TGTGCCAGCAGCCAGACAGGGGGCTACCAGCCCCAGCATTTT
NA | TRBJ2-2 | TRBV6-5 | NA | CASSMTGANTGELFF | TGTGCCAGCAGCATGACAGGAGCTAACACCGGGGAGCTGTTTTTT
NA | TRBJ1-1 | TRBV15 | TRBD1 | CATSRGPGQGAGEAFF | TGTGCCACCAGCAGGGGACCGGGACAGGGGGCGGGAGAAGCTTTCTTT
NA | TRBJ1-1 | TRBV4-3 | NA | CASSQERRRAAFF | TGCGCCAGCAGCCAAGAGCGCCGCCGGGCCGCTTTCTTT
NA | TRBJ2-7 | TRBV11-3 | TRBD1 | CASSSRDRGSEQYF | TGTGCCAGCAGCTCACGCGACAGGGGATCCGAGCAGTACTTC
NA | TRBJ2-7 | TRBV5-8 | NA | CASSWAAGGAYEQYF | TGTGCCAGCAGCTGGGCGGCAGGGGGGGCCTACGAGCAGTACTTC
NA | TRBJ1-1 | TRBV3-1/TRBV3-2 | NA | CASSPGIGLEAFF | TGTGCCAGCAGCCCAGGAATAGGCCTTGAAGCTTTCTTT